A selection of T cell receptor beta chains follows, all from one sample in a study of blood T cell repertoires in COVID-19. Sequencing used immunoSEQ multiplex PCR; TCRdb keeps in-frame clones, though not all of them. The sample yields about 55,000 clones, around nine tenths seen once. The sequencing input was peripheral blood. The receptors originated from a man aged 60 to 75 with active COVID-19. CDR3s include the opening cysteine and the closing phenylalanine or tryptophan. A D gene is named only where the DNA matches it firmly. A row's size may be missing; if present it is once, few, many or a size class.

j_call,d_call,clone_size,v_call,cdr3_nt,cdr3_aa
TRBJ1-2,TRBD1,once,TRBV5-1,TGCGCCAGCAGCCCCGGGACAGTTAACTATGGCTACACCTTC,CASSPGTVNYGYTF
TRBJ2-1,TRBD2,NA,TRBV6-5,TGTGCCAGCAGTCGAGCGGGAGCCCTTTACAATGAGCAGTTCTTC,CASSRAGALYNEQFF
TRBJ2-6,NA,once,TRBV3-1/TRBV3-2,TGTGCCAGCAGCCAAGACATCGGGAGTGGTGGGGCCAACGTCCTGACTTTC,CASSQDIGSGGANVLTF
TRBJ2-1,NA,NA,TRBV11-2,TGTGCCAGCAGCCCTCTCAGCTCCTACAATGAGCAGTTCTTC,CASSPLSSYNEQFF
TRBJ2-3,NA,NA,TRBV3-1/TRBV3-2,TGTGCCAGCAGCCGCCGCCGGAGGGAAGTTAGCACAGATACGCAGTATTTT,CASSRRRREVSTDTQYF
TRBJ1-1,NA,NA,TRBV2,TGTGCCAGCAGTGAATTCCAGGGTGGCACTGAAGCTTTCTTT,CASSEFQGGTEAFF
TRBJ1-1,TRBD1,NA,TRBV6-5,TGTGCCAGCAGGACAGGGGGCACTGAAGCTTTCTTT,CASRTGGTEAFF
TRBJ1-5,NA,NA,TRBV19,TGTGCCAGTAGTCCGCCTCTTCCGGGATTTTCCACGAGGAGCAATCAGCCCCAGCATTTT,CASSPPLPGFSTRSNQPQHF
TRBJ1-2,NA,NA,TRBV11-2,TGTGCCAGCAGCTTAGGCCGCCAGGGTGGTTACTATGGCTACACCTTC,CASSLGRQGGYYGYTF
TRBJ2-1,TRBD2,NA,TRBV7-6,TGTGCCAGCAGCTTACTAGCGGGAGAGCAGTTCTTC,CASSLLAGEQFF
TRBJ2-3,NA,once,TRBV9,TGTGCCAGCAGCGTAGCTGGCTGGACTAGCACAGATACGCAGTATTTT,CASSVAGWTSTDTQYF
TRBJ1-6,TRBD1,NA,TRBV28,TGTGCCAGCAGTCCCGGGACAGGGGTGTCACCCCTCCACTTT,CASSPGTGVSPLHF
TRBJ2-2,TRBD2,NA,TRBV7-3,TGTGCCAGCAGCTTACCGGGACTAATCTGCGAACACCGGGGAGCTGTTTTT,CASSLPGLICEHRGAVF
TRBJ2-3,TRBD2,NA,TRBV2,TGTGCCAGCAGGAGACTAGCGGGAGGGCCGGGGTATGTGGATACGCAGTATTTT,CASRRLAGGPGYVDTQYF
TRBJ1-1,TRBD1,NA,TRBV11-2,TGTGCCAGCAGCCCGACGGACAGGGTGATACCTGAAGCTTTCTTT,CASSPTDRVIPEAFF
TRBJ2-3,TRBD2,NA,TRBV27,TGTGCCAGCAGTTTACGGACTAGCGCAGATACGCAGTATTTT,CASSLRTSADTQYF
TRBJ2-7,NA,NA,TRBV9,TGTGCCAGCAGCGTCGACGCCGGGGAGCAGTACTTC,CASSVDAGEQYF
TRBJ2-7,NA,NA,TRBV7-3,TGTGCCAGCAGCGGCGGAGGGGGGGTCTCCGAGCAGTACTTC,CASSGGGGVSEQYF
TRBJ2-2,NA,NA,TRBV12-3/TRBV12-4,TGTGCCGACCAGGGGCCCGGGGAGCTGTTTTTT,CADQGPGELFF
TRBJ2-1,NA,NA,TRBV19,TGTGCCAGTAGTAGAAGCGGAGGAGTCTACAATGAGCAGTTCTTC,CASSRSGGVYNEQFF
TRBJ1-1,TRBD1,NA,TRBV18,TGTGCCAGCTCGACAGGGTTGGGGAACACTGAAGCTTTCTTT,CASSTGLGNTEAFF
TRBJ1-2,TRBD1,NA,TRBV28,TGTGCCAGCAGTTGGGACAGGGTTAACTATGGCTACACCTTC,CASSWDRVNYGYTF
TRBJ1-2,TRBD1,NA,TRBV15,TGTGCCACCAGCAGGGCGACAGGGGATGGCTACACCTTC,CATSRATGDGYTF
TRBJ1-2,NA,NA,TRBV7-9,TGTGCCAGCAGCCCGACGGACAGTATCTATGGCTACACCTTC,CASSPTDSIYGYTF
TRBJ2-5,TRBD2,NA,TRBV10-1,TGCGCCAGCAGTGAAGGTGGAGCGGGAGGGCAGAAGGAGACCCAGTACTTC,CASSEGGAGGQKETQYF
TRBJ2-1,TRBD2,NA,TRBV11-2,TGTGCCAGCAGCCTGACTAGCGGGAGTTACAATGAGCAGTTCTTC,CASSLTSGSYNEQFF
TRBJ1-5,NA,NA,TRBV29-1,TGCAGCGTTGGCGAGGGACTCAATCAGCCCCAGCATTTT,CSVGEGLNQPQHF
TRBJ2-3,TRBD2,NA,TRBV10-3,TGTGCCATCAGTGAGCCGCCGGGGGGGGCCACAGATACGCAGTATTTT,CAISEPPGGATDTQYF
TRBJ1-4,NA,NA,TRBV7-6,TGTGCCAGCAGCTTCTCCGGGTTTAATGAAAAACTGTTTTTT,CASSFSGFNEKLFF
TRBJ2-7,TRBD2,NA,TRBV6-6,TGTGCCAGCAGTTACGGGGACTACTACGAGCAGTACTTC,CASSYGDYYEQYF